The 16 T cell receptor beta chains listed next were all sequenced from one sample in a study of blood T cell repertoires in COVID-19 (dated by TCRdb to the early 2020s). Library creation used the immunoSEQ multiplex PCR assay. Sourced from immuneACCESS, this table was stored by TCRdb with only in-frame sequences that have V and J called. A share of the clones is absent; for the studies checked, an unresolved V gene accounts for under half, and the remainder has no known explanation. Within this sample are more than 150,000 clones, with roughly 80% of them counted one time only. Jointly, the top ten make up 13% of the sample. The sample taken for sequencing was peripheral blood. These receptors came from a man over 45 who had recovered from COVID-19.

This chain joins TRBV10-3 and TRBJ1-2; D is unresolved. The CDR3 is 13 amino acids. The V gene's germline CDR1 is ENHRY and CDR2 SYGVKD. The V gene lost 4 bases and the J gene lost 6 bases, with 12 bases spanning the gap. CDR3 sequence: CAISVEVGNGYTF. CDR3 coding DNA: TGTGCCATCAGTGTCGAGGTCGGGAATGGCTACACCTTC.

This clone has only a few counts. J is TRBJ2-2 and V is TRBV3-1 (or the pseudogene TRBV3-2), with 8 bases that match TRBD2. The CDR3 contains 16 residues. The ends lost 6 bases at V and 6 bases at J; junction bases unmatched: 12. Germline V lookup: CDR1 LGHDT, CDR2 YNNKEL (reference sequence). CDR3: CASSQSGAGGAGELFF. CDR3 DNA sequence: TGTGCCAGCAGTCAGTCTGGGGCGGGAGGAGCCGGGGAGCTGTTTTTT.

A few counts support this clone. The V call is TRBV7-9, the J call TRBJ2-2, with 11 bases matching TRBD2. Trimming cost V 4 bases and J 4 bases; bases outside gene matches: 11. The CDR3 has 18 amino acids. The V gene's germline CDR1 is SEHNR and CDR2 FQNEAQ (reference sequence). The CDR3 loop is CASSSGLAEGTSTGELFF. The CDR3 bases are TGTGCCAGCAGCTCGGGACTAGCGGAGGGGACTTCCACCGGGGAGCTGTTTTTT. Supplemented by reference TRBV7-9 and TRBJ2-2, the full variable domain reads DTGVSQNPRHKITKRGQNVTFRCDPISEHNRLYWYRQTLGQGPEFLTYFQNEAQLEKSRLLSDRFSAERPKGSFSTLEIQRTEQGDSAMYLCASSSGLAEGTSTGELFFGEGSRLTVL.

This clone appeared a few times. The rearrangement joins TRBV7-2 to TRBJ2-7, with D tentatively TRBD2 (5 bases). Trimming took off 1 base at V and 2 bases at J, with 12 bases between the two ends. Germline V gene sequence: CDR1 SGHTA, CDR2 FQGNSA. The CDR3 covers 15 residues. This chain's CDR3 is CASSLGRRVPYEQYF. As DNA, the CDR3 is TGTGCCAGCAGCTTAGGGAGGCGCGTCCCCTACGAGCAGTACTTC.

The genes are TRBV19 and TRBJ2-1; TRBD1 matches 10 bases. The CDR3 is made up of 15 amino acids. J was trimmed by 6 bases and V by 3 bases; bases with no gene match: 5. The germline V gene has CDR1 LNHDA and CDR2 SQIVND (reference sequence). The CDR3 sequence is CASSIRRDRGNEQFF. The CDR3 bases are TGTGCCAGTAGTATTCGTAGGGACAGGGGCAATGAGCAGTTCTTC.

The rearrangement links TRBV19 to TRBJ2-7; tentatively, D is TRBD2 (6 bases). The CDR3 length is 14 residues. V lost 7 bases and J 1 base, leaving 14 bases between the germline ends. Germline-derived CDR1 and CDR2 are LNHDA and SQIVND (reference sequence). The CDR3 here is CASTAGGESYEQYF. The CDR3 DNA sequence: TGTGCCAGTACAGCAGGAGGGGAGTCCTACGAGCAGTACTTC.

The rearrangement uses TRBV2 and TRBJ1-3; TRBD1 matches 9 bases. The CDR3 loop spans 15 amino acids. V was clipped by 8 bases and J by 4 bases; unmatched bases: 9. Germline V gives CDR1 SNHLY, CDR2 FYNNEI. The CDR3 sequence is CASFRTGVAGNTIYF. CDR3 DNA: TGTGCCAGCTTTAGGACAGGGGTGGCCGGAAACACCATATATTTT.

The chain joins TRBV27 to TRBJ1-1, with D unclear. V lost 6 bases to trimming and J lost 4 bases, with 6 bases between them. The CDR3 spans 11 residues. CDR1 and CDR2 from the germline V gene are MNHEY and SMNVEV (reference sequence). The DNA for the CDR3 is TGTGCCAGCAGACGGTTCACTGAAGCTTTCTTT. Protein sequence: CASRRFTEAFF.

This clone has a handful of counts. The V gene is TRBV7-2, the J gene TRBJ1-1; D possibly corresponds to TRBD1 (6 bases). The V end lost 6 bases, the J end lost 4 bases, and 15 bases lay between the germline ends. This CDR3 region has 14 residues. CDR1 is SGHTA and CDR2 is FQGNSA in the germline V gene. CDR3 region: CASRLYGRGTEAFF. The DNA for the CDR3 is TGTGCCAGCAGGCTATATGGCAGGGGCACTGAAGCTTTCTTT.

V is TRBV7-9 and J is TRBJ2-1, with 9 bases that match TRBD2. Germline values: CDR1 SEHNR, CDR2 FQNEAQ (reference sequence). The CDR3 consists of 15 residues. Trimming took 11 bases from V and 3 from J; bases not matched to a gene: 11. As DNA, the CDR3 is TGTGCCGTCAAGAATCCAGCGGGAGGCTACAATGAGCAGTTCTTC. Translated, it gives CAVKNPAGGYNEQFF.

This clone was seen more than once but under ten times. The chain links TRBV27 to TRBJ1-2; 7 positions match TRBD1. CDR1 and CDR2 (germline): MNHEY, SMNVEV (reference sequence). After removal of 1 base from V and 7 bases from J, the junction contained 9 bases not matched to a gene. The CDR3 has 15 amino acids. CDR3 in DNA: TGTGCCAGCAGTTTATTAGAGGGGGCGGCTGGTGGCTACACCTTC. This encodes CASSLLEGAAGGYTF.

The chain combines TRBV6-6 with TRBJ2-7; TRBD2 aligns across 7 bases. Per germline, CDR1 MNHNY and CDR2 SVGAGI (reference sequence). The V and J ends lost 2 bases and 2 bases, in that order; junction bases with no gene match: 0. The CDR3 extends over 13 amino acids. CDR3 bases: TGTGCCAGCAGTTACGGGAGGGCCTACGAGCAGTACTTC. Its translation: CASSYGRAYEQYF.

The genes are TRBV27 and TRBJ2-7, with D maybe TRBD2 (6 bases). V was cut by 3 bases and J by 3 bases, with 12 bases left in between. Per germline, CDR1 MNHEY and CDR2 SMNVEV (reference sequence). This CDR3 has 14 amino acids. In nucleotides, the CDR3 is TGTGCCAGCAGTTTTTCGGGAGTTCGCTACGAGCAGTACTTC. It specifies CASSFSGVRYEQYF.

CDR3 residues: CASSPGFFEQYF. In nucleotides, the CDR3 is TGTGCCAGCAGCCCCGGTTTTTTTGAGCAGTACTTC. The chain joins TRBV7-6 to TRBJ2-7; D gene ambiguous. The germline CDR1 and CDR2 sequences are SGHVS and FNYEAQ. The CDR3 is 12 amino acids. With 5 bases removed from V and 7 bases from J, the gap between germline ends came to 12 bases.

V usage is TRBV7-8 and J usage is TRBJ2-7; 13 positions match TRBD2. V was pared by 3 bases and J by 6 bases, with 20 bases of the junction left unmatched. Germline V gene lookup returns CDR1 SGHVS and CDR2 FQNEAQ. The CDR3 runs to 20 residues. CDR3 nucleotides: TGTGCCAGCAGCTTGGGACAGCTCGGACTAGCGGGAGATGGGGGCCTCGAGCAGTACTTC. This translates into CASSLGQLGLAGDGGLEQYF.

The genes are TRBV5-4 and TRBJ2-7, with 7 bases matching TRBD2. Looked up from germline, CDR1 is SGHNT and CDR2 is YYREEE (reference sequence). CDR3 size: 13 residues. The ends lost 0 bases at V and 3 bases at J; junction bases unmatched: 0. The CDR3 DNA follows: TGTGCCAGCAGCTTGGGGGGGGGCTACGAGCAGTACTTC. Translating gives CASSLGGGYEQYF.